A selection of T cell receptor beta chains follows, all from one sample in a study of human T cells and chemical hapten exposure. In TCRdb, the RACE reads were re-called with MiXCR into one record per CDR3 protein. The sample lists over 300,000 distinct CDR3 sequences, 5.1% occurring once. Specimen: whole blood, collected in connection with sensitization to the hapten diphenylcyclopropenone (DPC). These receptors were taken from a woman aged 50 to 60 with alopecia areata. Some clones in this sample may be carry-over from other donors' samples. Each CDR3 is given with its conserved first and last residue. D genes are given only for firm matches. Expanded clones get a size class; other rows say once, few or many, or leave the size out.

D gene	clone size	J gene	V gene	CDR3 protein	CDR3 DNA
.	.	TRBJ1-4	TRBV2	CASRTTVEKLFF	TGTGCCAGCAGGACAACTGTTGAAAAACTGTTTTTT
.	few	TRBJ1-5	TRBV6-2/TRBV6-3	CASSSNEGFGENQPQHF	TGTGCCAGCAGTTCCAATGAGGGGTTCGGTGAGAATCAGCCCCAGCATTTT
.	many	TRBJ2-3	TRBV9	CASSVDSGLGTDTQYF	TGTGCCAGCAGCGTAGACTCGGGACTTGGCACAGATACGCAGTATTTT
TRBD1	few	TRBJ1-5	TRBV20-1	CSARGIGNQPQHF	TGCAGTGCCAGGGGGATTGGCAATCAGCCCCAGCATTTT
.	many	TRBJ1-5	TRBV6-2/TRBV6-3	CASSLGGPGQPQHF	TGTGCCAGCAGTCTAGGGGGGCCGGGTCAGCCCCAGCATTTT
.	.	TRBJ2-3	TRBV4-1	CASSHPLARSTDTQYF	TGCGCCAGCAGCCACCCCCTAGCACGAAGCACAGATACGCAGTATTTT
TRBD2	many	TRBJ2-3	TRBV2	CASSELAGPDTQYF	TGTGCCAGCAGTGAACTAGCGGGGCCAGATACGCAGTATTTT
.	many	TRBJ2-6	TRBV2	CASMEAGGANVLTF	TGTGCCAGCATGGAGGCAGGTGGGGCCAACGTCCTGACTTTC
.	many	TRBJ2-2	TRBV12-3/TRBV12-4	CASSLRVIGELFF	TGTGCCAGCAGTTTAAGGGTAATCGGGGAGCTGTTTTTT
.	many	TRBJ1-1	TRBV7-9	CASSSPAGRGTEAFF	TGTGCCAGCAGCTCCCCGGCAGGGCGGGGCACTGAAGCTTTCTTT
TRBD1	.	TRBJ1-2	TRBV20-1	CSARDLQGSHGYTF	TGCAGTGCTAGAGACTTACAGGGGAGCCATGGCTACACCTTC
.	.	TRBJ2-5	TRBV7-8	CASSTGTGTQYF	TGTGCCAGCAGCACGGGGACCGGGACCCAGTACTTC
TRBD2	.	TRBJ2-1	TRBV24-1	CATSDLTSGAPDEQFF	TGTGCCACCAGTGATTTGACTAGCGGGGCCCCCGATGAGCAGTTCTTC
.	many	TRBJ2-3	TRBV15	CATSGPSTDTQYF	TGTGCCACCAGCGGGCCTAGCACAGATACGCAGTATTTT
TRBD1	many	TRBJ2-3	TRBV5-1	CASSHAGTGVTDTQYF	TGCGCCAGCAGCCACGCCGGGACAGGGGTCACAGATACGCAGTATTTT
.	many	TRBJ2-5	TRBV20-1	CSARFVQETQYF	TGCAGTGCTAGATTCGTTCAAGAGACCCAGTACTTC
.	few	TRBJ1-1	TRBV6-5	CASSQYYRGVDFEAFF	TGTGCCAGCAGCCAGTACTATCGGGGCGTCGATTTTGAAGCTTTCTTT
TRBD1	many	TRBJ1-1	TRBV6-1	CASTPGTGVVNTEAFF	TGTGCCAGCACTCCCGGGACAGGGGTAGTGAACACTGAAGCTTTCTTT
TRBD2	many	TRBJ2-5	TRBV20-1	CSAREGGGGQETQYF	TGCAGTGCTAGAGAAGGCGGGGGGGGCCAAGAGACCCAGTACTTC
TRBD2	.	TRBJ2-5	TRBV13	CASSPQGRGDQETQYF	TGTGCCAGCAGCCCCCAGGGACGGGGGGACCAAGAGACCCAGTACTTC
TRBD2	few	TRBJ2-7	TRBV15	CATSRDQREVPYEQYF	TGTGCCACCAGCAGAGATCAGCGGGAGGTCCCCTACGAGCAGTACTTC
TRBD1	many	TRBJ2-3	TRBV12-3/TRBV12-4	CASSLLGQGAADTQYF	TGTGCCAGCAGTTTACTGGGACAGGGGGCAGCAGATACGCAGTATTTT
.	few	TRBJ1-1	TRBV4-3	CASSQEALTVNTEAFF	TGCGCCAGCAGCCAAGAAGCTCTGACGGTGAACACTGAAGCTTTCTTT
.	few	TRBJ2-2	TRBV20-1	CSAPWRGRAGELFF	TGCAGTGCCCCATGGAGGGGGCGCGCCGGGGAGCTGTTTTTT
.	.	TRBJ1-4	TRBV4-3	CASSQDWQINEKLFF	TGCGCCAGCAGCCAAGACTGGCAGATTAATGAAAAACTGTTTTTT
TRBD2	many	TRBJ2-2	TRBV3-1	CASRLSGEYAGELFF	TGTGCCAGCAGGCTTAGCGGGGAGTACGCCGGGGAGCTGTTTTTT
.	few	TRBJ2-1	TRBV6-5	CASSVSLGGYNEQFF	TGTGCCAGCAGCGTCAGCCTGGGGGGTTACAATGAGCAGTTCTTC
TRBD2	few	TRBJ2-2	TRBV12-3/TRBV12-4	CASSLGLAQGELFF	TGTGCCAGCAGTTTAGGACTAGCCCAAGGGGAGCTGTTTTTT
TRBD2	few	TRBJ2-3	TRBV5-1	CASSPGDSGVADTQYF	TGCGCCAGCAGCCCCGGAGACAGCGGGGTTGCAGATACGCAGTATTTT
.	.	TRBJ1-1	TRBV7-9	CASSFEGRGTEAFF	TGTGCCAGCAGCTTCGAGGGAAGGGGAACTGAAGCTTTCTTT
.	many	TRBJ1-2	TRBV29-1	CSVDPSLRGNGYGYTF	TGCAGCGTTGACCCGTCCCTGAGGGGGAACGGCTATGGCTACACCTTC
.	few	TRBJ1-1	TRBV9	CASSVGVTANTEAFF	TGTGCCAGCAGCGTAGGCGTGACAGCAAACACTGAAGCTTTCTTT
TRBD1	few	TRBJ1-1	TRBV28	CASLRGFGTEAFF	TGTGCCAGCCTCAGGGGGTTTGGCACTGAAGCTTTCTTT
.	many	TRBJ2-1	TRBV11-2	CASSLYWEQFF	TGTGCCAGCAGCTTATATTGGGAGCAGTTCTTC
.	.	TRBJ2-5	TRBV7-7	CASSPSSGQGETQYF	TGTGCCAGCAGCCCTTCTTCGGGACAAGGAGAGACCCAGTACTTC
TRBD1	.	TRBJ1-1	TRBV28	CASSLPSGGRTEAFF	TGTGCCAGCAGTTTACCTTCAGGGGGAAGGACTGAAGCTTTCTTT
TRBD2	.	TRBJ2-7	TRBV20-1	CSAIGLAGDGSYEQYF	TGCAGTGCTATCGGACTAGCGGGAGACGGATCCTACGAGCAGTACTTC
.	many	TRBJ2-7	TRBV7-2	CASSGGAGASYEQYF	TGTGCCAGCAGCGGGGGAGCGGGCGCCTCCTACGAGCAGTACTTC
TRBD1	many	TRBJ1-1	TRBV7-2	CASSTRQGYTEAFF	TGTGCCAGCAGCACCAGACAGGGGTACACTGAAGCTTTCTTT
TRBD1	many	TRBJ2-7	TRBV9	CASSVVGDRASEQYF	TGTGCCAGCAGCGTAGTCGGGGACAGGGCGAGTGAGCAGTACTTC
TRBD2	many	TRBJ2-1	TRBV29-1	CSVEGTSVYNEQFF	TGCAGCGTTGAAGGGACTAGCGTATACAATGAGCAGTTCTTC
TRBD1	many	TRBJ2-7	TRBV20-1	CSAREDRSYEQYF	TGCAGTGCTAGAGAGGACAGGTCCTACGAGCAGTACTTC
TRBD1	many	TRBJ2-1	TRBV29-1	CSAKGSPGQGAYNEQFF	TGCAGCGCAAAAGGGTCCCCGGGACAGGGCGCCTACAATGAGCAGTTCTTC
.	many	TRBJ2-1	TRBV29-1	CSVETQGYNEQFF	TGCAGCGTTGAGACCCAGGGGTACAATGAGCAGTTCTTC
.	many	TRBJ2-1	TRBV7-2	CASSFRVGEQFF	TGTGCCAGCAGCTTCAGGGTTGGTGAGCAGTTCTTC